The T cell receptor (beta chain) described here comes from a study of blood T cell repertoires in COVID-19. Whole-study context: From the United States, Italy and Spain came samples of acute and convalescent COVID-19. Sample material is recorded as cDNA or gDNA derived from T cells, B-cell-depleted T cells, or PBMCs.

Recruitment covered fewer than 25 US areas and drew participants whose ages spanned about 18 to 100 years. Under the authors' procedure: Amplification with reference gene primers provided the estimates of nucleated cell counts. Repertoires were generated with immunoSEQ multiplex PCR, while TCRdb's copy carries only in-frame clones and drops some. V, J and clone size derive from that table, while D and trimming were established from the DNA sequence. In the table there are 200,000 to 300,000 clones, almost 85% of which are singletons. The CDR3 has 15 residues. Germline values: CDR1 LGHDT, CDR2 YNNKEL (reference sequence). V was clipped by 4 bases and J by 3 bases, with 12 bases between them.

The sequencing input was PBMCs or T cells enriched from blood (not recorded which). V gene TRBV3-1 (or the pseudogene TRBV3-2) combines with J gene TRBJ1-4, with D possibly matching TRBD1 (5 bases). The clonotype was recovered from a woman between 50 and 59 years old with acute COVID-19. Here the CDR3 DNA reads TGTGCCAGCAGCCCCCGAGCGGGGGCTAATGAAAAACTGTTTTTT. Protein: CASSPRAGANEKLFF.